This T cell receptor (beta chain) was obtained from a study of T cells in localized non-small cell lung cancer. Notes on the study in general: Median detection of top 100 tumor clones in adjacent lung was about 60 clones.

Assay used: immunoSEQ multiplex PCR; TCRdb lists only in-frame clones, some missing. The sample yields about 43,000 clones, 90% to 95% seen once. Trimming took 1 base from V and 2 from J, leaving 15 bases between them. The CDR3 is made up of 17 amino acids. Germline V gives CDR1 MGHRA, CDR2 YSYEKL. Worth noting for this clone: The target antigen is unknown.

The material was PBMCs, obtained before any cancer treatment. The V call is TRBV4-1, the J call TRBJ2-1; D ambiguous. The sequence came from a woman aged 40-75 years with stage II lung adenocarcinoma. The CDR3 nucleotides are TGCGCCAGCAGCCAAGGGCGAGCGCTTAGACCCTACAATGAGCAGTTCTTC. Protein: CASSQGRALRPYNEQFF.